These 22 T cell receptor beta chains were sequenced from one sample in a study of control samples from healthy donors and cancer patients. TCRdb's table, derived via immunoSEQ multiplex PCR, lists solely in-frame clones and lacks some. This repertoire shows 400,000 to 500,000 clones, 80% to 95% found once; its top ten account for around 6.5%. The sequencing sample was made of PBMCs. The receptors here all came from a man aged 35-49 years with head and neck cancer.

This rearrangement joins TRBV6-2 or TRBV6-3 to TRBJ2-3; possible D gene TRBD2, 5 bases. In germline, CDR1 is MNHEY, CDR2 SVGEGT. V was trimmed by 3 bases and J by 2 bases, leaving 15 bases between them. The CDR3 consists of 16 residues. The CDR3 is CASSYFLGLATDTQYF. The CDR3 region has the DNA TGTGCCAGCAGTTATTTCCTTGGGCTAGCCACAGATACGCAGTATTTT.

DNA for the CDR3: TGTGCCAGCAGCCAAACCCAGACAGGGGACTATGGCTACACCTTC. This codes for CASSQTQTGDYGYTF. V is TRBV4-2 and J is TRBJ1-2; TRBD1 matches at 8 bases. Losses at the gene ends were 2 bases for V and 3 bases for J; bases not matched to a gene: 5. CDR1 is LGHNA and CDR2 is YNFKEQ in the germline V gene. This CDR3 has 15 amino acids.

CDR3 sequence reads: CASSPGLAGLSGELFF. CDR3 DNA: TGTGCCAGCAGCCCAGGTCTAGCGGGACTTTCGGGGGAGCTGTTTTTT. This chain uses TRBV11-3 with TRBJ2-2; 9 bases fit TRBD2. CDR3 size: 16 residues. Trimming removed 5 bases from V and 8 bases from J; junction bases left unmatched: 12. CDR1 and CDR2 (germline): SGHNT, YENEEA.

This chain joins TRBV6-6 and TRBJ1-1; D perhaps matches TRBD1 (6 bases). The V and J ends lost 2 bases and 0 bases respectively, with 13 bases between them. This CDR3 comprises 16 residues. Germline V gene data show CDR1 as MNHNY and CDR2 as SVGAGI (reference sequence). CDR3: CASSYPGQLMNTEAFF. The CDR3 DNA reads as TGTGCCAGCAGTTACCCCGGACAGCTTATGAACACTGAAGCTTTCTTT.

This chain uses TRBV11-2 with TRBJ2-7; D is possibly TRBD1 (5 bases). There are 13 residues in the CDR3. The V gene lost 0 bases and the J gene lost 6 bases, with 9 bases spanning the gap. The germline V gene has CDR1 SGHAT and CDR2 FQNNGV. The CDR3 DNA reads as TGTGCCAGCAGCTTAGAAGCCAGGGCCGAGCAGTACTTC. Its protein is CASSLEARAEQYF.

The J gene is TRBJ1-3, the V gene TRBV7-2, with D possibly matching TRBD1 (5 bases). The CDR3 consists of 16 residues. Trimming left V 2 bases short and J 2 bases short, with 13 bases between. Germline lookup yields CDR1 SGHTA and CDR2 FQGNSA. The CDR3 spells CASSLSAREPGNTIYF. In DNA, the CDR3 is TGTGCCAGCAGCTTATCGGCCAGGGAGCCTGGAAACACCATATATTTT.

This clone was observed a handful of times. The V call is TRBV28, the J call TRBJ2-7; the D is unclear. CDR3 length: 16 residues. CDR1 and CDR2 from the germline V gene are MDHEN and SYDVKM. Trimming cost V 6 bases and J 3 bases, with 21 bases left between them. The CDR3 DNA is TGTGCCAGCAGGCGGACCAACTCCCCCAATCTCTACGAGCAGTACTTC. It translates to CASRRTNSPNLYEQYF. Looking up the rest from reference TRBV28 and TRBJ2-7 gives the full variable domain: DVKVTQSSRYLVKRTGEKVFLECVQDMDHENMFWYRQDPGLGLRLIYFSYDVKMKEKGDIPEGYSVSREKKERFSLILESASTNQTSMYLCASRRTNSPNLYEQYFGPGTRLTVT.

The J gene is TRBJ2-1, the V gene TRBV9; 10 bases agree with TRBD2. After removal of 0 bases from V and 7 bases from J, the junction contained 10 bases not matched to a gene. The germline CDR1 and CDR2 sequences are SGDLS and YYNGEE. This CDR3 is 17 amino acids long. The CDR3 DNA follows: TGTGCCAGCAGCGTAGTCCCGCTAGCGGGAGCTGTTAATGAGCAGTTCTTC. This encodes CASSVVPLAGAVNEQFF.

This chain connects TRBV11-2 to TRBJ1-3; D is unclear. The CDR3 is 16 amino acids. The V end lost 2 bases, the J end lost 0 bases, and 11 bases lay between the germline ends. Germline V gene sequence: CDR1 SGHAT, CDR2 FQNNGV. The CDR3 sequence is CASSLPFSTSGNTIYF. DNA for the CDR3: TGTGCCAGCAGCTTACCCTTTTCCACCTCTGGAAACACCATATATTTT.

The rearrangement links TRBV4-3 to TRBJ1-2, with D unclear. V lost 0 bases to trimming and J lost 6 bases, with 8 bases between them. This CDR3 spans 13 amino acids. The germline V gene has CDR1 LGHNA and CDR2 YSLEER. The CDR3 here is CASSQDLRDGYTF. The DNA of the CDR3 is TGCGCCAGCAGCCAAGATTTGAGGGATGGCTACACCTTC.

This clone was recorded once. The chain joins TRBV4-1 to TRBJ2-7; TRBD2 is a possible D gene (5 bases). This CDR3 contains 13 residues. V lost 6 bases and J 3 bases, leaving 12 bases between the germline ends. CDR1 and CDR2 from the germline V gene are MGHRA and YSYEKL. CDR3 DNA sequence: TGCGCCAGCAGTACAGTAGCGAACTACGAGCAGTACTTC. This sequence encodes CASSTVANYEQYF.

V usage is TRBV4-2 and J usage is TRBJ1-2, with TRBD1 matching over 7 bases. Per the germline V gene, CDR1 is LGHNA and CDR2 is YNFKEQ. With 1 base clipped from V and 4 bases from J, the junction kept 3 bases outside the gene matches. CDR3 size: 14 residues. CDR3 residues: CASSQATGIYGYTF. The CDR3 DNA follows: TGTGCCAGCAGCCAAGCGACAGGGATCTATGGCTACACCTTC.

The V gene is TRBV3-1 (or the pseudogene TRBV3-2), the J gene TRBJ1-2, with D tentatively TRBD1 (6 bases). The CDR3 loop spans 14 amino acids. CDR1 is LGHDT, CDR2 YNNKEL, per germline (reference sequence). V was pared by 7 bases and J by 1 base, with 13 bases between. CDR3 nucleotide sequence: TGTGCCAGCACTCACGGGGGGCTTAACTATGGCTACACCTTC. As protein: CASTHGGLNYGYTF.

This clone has just a few counts. The CDR3 loop is CASSVDPGGGQFF. The CDR3 DNA follows: TGTGCCAGCAGCGTAGATCCAGGGGGCGGGCAGTTCTTC. V is TRBV9 and J is TRBJ2-1; 8 nucleotides align to TRBD1. Germline CDR1 reads SGDLS; CDR2 reads YYNGEE. This CDR3 has 13 amino acids. V was pared by 0 bases and J by 12 bases, with 5 bases of the junction left unmatched.

The CDR3 coding sequence is TGTGCCAGCAGCTTAGGGACAGGGGGAGGCTACGAGCAGTACTTC. Its translation is CASSLGTGGGYEQYF. V and J are TRBV7-2 and TRBJ2-7; the match to TRBD1 covers 10 bases. CDR3 size: 15 residues. V trimming: 1 base; J trimming: 3 bases; junction bases outside the gene matches: 3. CDR1 is SGHTA and CDR2 is FQGNSA in the germline V gene. Complete variable domain (other parts from reference TRBV7-2 and TRBJ2-7): GAGVSQSPSNKVTEKGKDVELRCDPISGHTALYWYRQSLGQGLEFLIYFQGNSAPDKSGLPSDRFSAERTGGSVSTLTIQRTQQEDSAVYLCASSLGTGGGYEQYFGPGTRLTVT.

The CDR3 protein is CAWEPGSGSEQFF. As DNA, the CDR3 is TGTGCCTGGGAACCGGGCTCCGGGAGTGAGCAGTTCTTC. The V and J genes are TRBV30 and TRBJ2-1, with D tentatively TRBD2 (6 bases). Per the germline V gene, CDR1 is GTSNPN and CDR2 is SVGIG (reference sequence). This CDR3 region has 13 residues. The germline V and J ends were trimmed by 5 bases and 9 bases, with 17 bases remaining between them.

This chain uses TRBV29-1 with TRBJ2-3; no clear D. Germline CDR1 is SQVTM and CDR2 is ANQGSEA. The CDR3 consists of 13 residues. The ends were cut back, 4 bases at V and 8 bases at J, with 16 bases in the middle. In DNA, the CDR3 is TGCAGCGTTGCCTCGGGTACCCGGACTACGCAGTATTTT. Its protein product is CSVASGTRTTQYF.

V is TRBV28 and J is TRBJ1-4; D may be TRBD1 (6 bases). The CDR3 is made up of 14 amino acids. Trimming cost V 8 bases and J 4 bases, with 14 bases left between them. Germline V gives CDR1 MDHEN, CDR2 SYDVKM. The CDR3: CASRGRAVNEKLFF. In DNA form, the CDR3 reads TGTGCCAGCCGGGGGCGCGCGGTTAATGAAAAACTGTTTTTT.

The chain carries TRBV7-9 and TRBJ2-6; D remains unclear. This CDR3 is 17 amino acids long. Germline V gene sequence: CDR1 SEHNR, CDR2 FQNEAQ (reference sequence). Trimming removed 4 bases at V and 0 bases at J, with 13 bases between. CDR3 coding DNA: TGTGCCAGCAGCTCCACCTCCAGTTTCTCTGGGGCCAACGTCCTGACTTTC. The encoded protein is CASSSTSSFSGANVLTF.

V is TRBV6-5 and J is TRBJ2-5; 11 bases agree with TRBD2. The CDR3 consists of 14 residues. The J segment lost 5 bases and the V segment lost 5 bases, leaving 4 bases of the junction unmatched. CDR1 MNHEY and CDR2 SVGAGI come from the germline V gene. The CDR3 is CASSIGLAGETQYF. The CDR3 DNA reads TGTGCCAGCAGTATAGGACTAGCGGGTGAGACCCAGTACTTC.

V gene TRBV9 combines with J gene TRBJ1-6; D is uncertain. Trimming took 9 bases from V and 13 from J, leaving 23 bases between them. CDR3 length equals 14 residues. The germline gives CDR1 SGDLS, CDR2 YYNGEE. CDR3 DNA sequence: TGTGCCATACCCAAGATACCGACCCGGTTCCCCCTCCACTTT. Protein sequence: CAIPKIPTRFPLHF.

The gene calls are TRBV9 and TRBJ2-7; D assignment may be TRBD1 or TRBD2 (5 bases each). The V gene's germline CDR1 is SGDLS and CDR2 YYNGEE. This CDR3 contains 15 residues. Trimming left V 3 bases short and J 1 base short, with 14 bases between. This chain's CDR3 is CASSEGDGPSYEQYF. The CDR3 DNA is TGTGCCAGCAGCGAAGGGGACGGCCCTTCCTACGAGCAGTACTTC.